This entry concerns a single T cell receptor beta chain. What it binds is not known. The data were obtained in a study of cytomegalovirus exposure and HLA in healthy donors. Between the trimmed V and J ends, which lost 5 bases and 0 bases, there was a span of 25 bases. The CDR3 loop spans 19 amino acids. The germline CDR1 and CDR2 sequences are PRHDT and FYEKMQ (reference sequence). The PCR contained 60 Vbeta and 13 Jbeta primers. TCRdb's copy holds only in-frame clones and misses some; the assay was immunoSEQ multiplex PCR. The table has around 63,000 clones, approximately 78% seen once. Points from the study as a whole: What a later analysis reportedly showed was that an Asian-associated ancestry cluster had fewer N-insertions than the 666-donor mean. Association of a missense DCLRE1C variant with TCR beta V- and J-gene trimming was reported in a later analysis. An assumption of roughly uniform sequencing depth across donors underlay the presence/absence analyses. The study had only CMV serostatus as immune exposure information.

This TCR derives from a man between 40 and 49 years old in good health and CMV-seronegative. V gene TRBV13 combines with J gene TRBJ1-2, with D perhaps TRBD1 (5 bases). Sequencing was done on a sample of PBMCs. CDR3 DNA sequence: TGTGCCAGCAGCAGTCGGCTGACTGGGGCCTCCTTCTCTAACTATGGCTACACCTTC. Its protein product is CASSSRLTGASFSNYGYTF.